The 2 T cell receptor beta chains below were found in one sample sequenced in a study of shared clonotypes between healthy human individuals. Only in-frame clones appear in the TCRdb table, and some are missing; sequencing was by immunoSEQ multiplex PCR. The sample lists 520,000 or so clones, 79% occurring once. Input material: PBMCs. The receptors originated from a woman aged 40 to 50 in good health. Some clones in this sample may be carry-over from other donors' samples.

The V gene is TRBV19, the J gene TRBJ2-5, with TRBD1 matching over 10 bases. This CDR3 is 14 amino acids long. Trimming cost V 9 bases and J 3 bases; bases outside gene matches: 7. Per germline, CDR1 LNHDA and CDR2 SQIVND (reference sequence). The CDR3 here is CASRDRGLEETQYF. Here the CDR3 DNA reads TGTGCCAGCCGGGACAGGGGACTAGAAGAGACCCAGTACTTC.

This chain joins TRBV11-3 and TRBJ2-1, with D perhaps TRBD2 (6 bases). This CDR3 has 14 amino acids. Trimming took off 5 bases at V and 4 bases at J, with 12 bases between the two ends. Germline V CDR1 and CDR2: SGHNT, YENEEA. The CDR3 loop reads CASSPGGAYNEQFF. Here the CDR3 DNA reads TGTGCCAGCAGCCCAGGCGGGGCTTACAATGAGCAGTTCTTC. Complete variable domain (other parts from reference TRBV11-3 and TRBJ2-1): EAGVVQSPRYKIIEKKQPVAFWCNPISGHNTLYWYLQNLGQGPELLIRYENEEAVDDSQLPKDRFSAERLKGVDSTLKIQPAELGDSAVYLCASSPGGAYNEQFFGPGTRLTVL.